This TCR beta chain was sequenced during a study of blood T cell repertoires in COVID-19. The ends lost 4 bases at V and 6 bases at J; junction bases unmatched: 10. This CDR3 is 15 amino acids long. Germline V gene lookup returns CDR1 KGHSH and CDR2 LQKENI. Measured with immunoSEQ multiplex PCR; TCRdb has only the in-frame clones, and not every one. Of 150,000 to 200,000 clones in the sample, roughly four fifths were seen once. The receptor was isolated from a human donor in a cohort sampled during active COVID-19. The chain has TRBV18 and TRBJ2-7; 9 bases agree with TRBD1. What was sequenced was peripheral blood. This chain's CDR3 is CASSLNRDRASEQYF. CDR3 coding DNA: TGTGCCAGCTCACTAAACCGGGACAGGGCGTCCGAGCAGTACTTC.